Presented here are 22 T cell receptor beta chains from one specimen sequenced in a study of PD-1 blockade in classical Hodgkin lymphoma. The data were produced by immunoSEQ multiplex PCR, yet TCRdb's version contains in-frame clones alone and is incomplete. The repertoire holds some 21,000 clones, with 90% to 95% as singletons. Stated time point: newly diagnosed, previously untreated cHL patient sample. Sample: peripheral blood mononuclear cells (PBMCs). The receptors come from a human donor with classical Hodgkin lymphoma.

This sequence joins TRBV27 and TRBJ1-2; no firm D call. This CDR3 spans 13 amino acids. The germline gives CDR1 MNHEY, CDR2 SMNVEV (reference sequence). Trimming removed 0 bases from V and 4 bases from J, with 6 bases in between. The CDR3 spells CASSLSPLYGYTF. CDR3 bases: TGTGCCAGCAGTTTATCGCCCCTCTATGGCTACACCTTC.

The genes are TRBV2 and TRBJ2-2; D perhaps matches TRBD2 (6 bases). Between the trimmed V and J ends, which lost 4 bases and 3 bases, there was a span of 9 bases. This CDR3 region has 14 residues. Germline-derived CDR1 and CDR2 are SNHLY and FYNNEI. The CDR3 DNA reads as TGTGCCAGCAGTGTTGAGCGGGACACCGGGGAGCTGTTTTTT. This codes for CASSVERDTGELFF.

The rearrangement uses TRBV7-2 and TRBJ2-5; 9 nucleotides line up with TRBD2. The junction had 9 bases not matched to a gene; V was cut back by 1 base and J by 0 bases. Per germline, CDR1 SGHTA and CDR2 FQGNSA. This CDR3 spans 18 amino acids. The CDR3 nucleotides read TGTGCCAGCAGCTTAGAATCGTTAGCGGGGGCGTACCAAGAGACCCAGTACTTC. It codes for CASSLESLAGAYQETQYF.

The chain combines TRBV5-5 with TRBJ1-2, with TRBD1 identical over 8 bases. Trimming cost V 4 bases and J 4 bases; bases outside gene matches: 15. From germline, CDR1 is SGHKS and CDR2 YYEKEE (reference sequence). The CDR3 is made up of 17 amino acids. DNA for the CDR3: TGTGCCAGCAGCGCACTCCGGACAGGGATTTCCCCCTATGGCTACACCTTC. This encodes CASSALRTGISPYGYTF.

This clone was picked up one time. The chain couples TRBV25-1 to TRBJ2-7, with 8 bases identical to TRBD2. CDR1 MGHDK and CDR2 SYGVNS come from the germline V gene. J gave up 3 bases and V 4 bases, and 5 bases lay outside the gene matches. The CDR3 has 14 amino acids. Here the CDR3 DNA reads TGTGCCAGCAGTGCGGACGGGAGGGGCTACGAGCAGTACTTC. Its translation: CASSADGRGYEQYF.

The chain couples TRBV18 to TRBJ1-5; unclear D gene. Germline V CDR1 and CDR2: KGHSH, LQKENI. The CDR3 has 13 residues. Trimming shortened V by 2 bases and J by 4 bases, and 6 bases separated the two germline ends. Written as DNA, the CDR3 is TGTGCCAGCTCACCAGAGGTGAATCAGCCCCAGCATTTT. Its translation is CASSPEVNQPQHF.

The chain uses TRBV19 and TRBJ2-7; D could derive from TRBD1 or TRBD2 (6 bases each). Trimming cost V 5 bases and J 4 bases, with 18 bases left between them. The CDR3 is 15 residues long. Germline V gene lookup returns CDR1 LNHDA and CDR2 SQIVND (reference sequence). The DNA for the CDR3 is TGTGCCAGTAGTCCCCCGGGGGCCCAGGGGTACGAGCAGTACTTC. Its protein product is CASSPPGAQGYEQYF. Together with reference TRBV19 and TRBJ2-7, the CDR3 gives the full variable domain: DGGITQSPKYLFRKEGQNVTLSCEQNLNHDAMYWYRQDPGQGLRLIYYSQIVNDFQKGDIAEGYSVSREKKESFPLTVTSAQKNPTAFYLCASSPPGAQGYEQYFGPGTRLTVT.

The sample holds one count of this clone. The chain joins TRBV11-2 to TRBJ1-1; maybe TRBD1 (5 bases). The germline gives CDR1 SGHAT, CDR2 FQNNGV. Trimming shortened V by 6 bases and J by 1 base, and 9 bases separated the two germline ends. CDR3 length: 13 residues. This CDR3 reads CASRDRPNTEAFF. CDR3 nucleotide sequence: TGTGCCAGCAGAGACAGACCGAACACTGAAGCTTTCTTT.

This rearrangement joins TRBV7-2 to TRBJ2-7; 12 bases are a match to TRBD2. The CDR3 has 16 residues. Germline CDR1 and CDR2: SGHTA and FQGNSA. The V gene end was trimmed by 1 base and the J gene end by 8 bases; junction bases not matched to a gene: 9. The DNA of the CDR3 is TGTGCCAGCAGCTTAGGGCCCCCTAGCGGGGGGGAACAGCAGTACTTC. Protein sequence: CASSLGPPSGGEQQYF. Filled out from reference TRBV7-2 and TRBJ2-7, the complete variable domain reads GAGVSQSPSNKVTEKGKDVELRCDPISGHTALYWYRQSLGQGLEFLIYFQGNSAPDKSGLPSDRFSAERTGGSVSTLTIQRTQQEDSAVYLCASSLGPPSGGEQQYFGPGTRLTVT.

This rearrangement joins TRBV19 to TRBJ1-5; D possibly corresponds to TRBD1 (5 bases). V lost 3 bases and J lost 0, with 12 bases in between. The CDR3 covers 16 residues. Per the germline V gene, CDR1 is LNHDA and CDR2 is SQIVND (reference sequence). Here the CDR3 reads CASSIFGRVSNQPQHF. The CDR3 DNA reads as TGTGCCAGTAGTATCTTTGGCAGGGTTAGCAATCAGCCCCAGCATTTT.

The V and J genes are TRBV7-9 and TRBJ2-3; D uncertain. Germline V gene lookup returns CDR1 SEHNR and CDR2 FQNEAQ (reference sequence). The CDR3 contains 17 residues. V lost 1 base, J lost 1 base, and 15 bases lay in between. DNA of the CDR3: TGTGCCAGCAGCTTAGGCAAACTACGGAGTCGCACAGATACGCAGTATTTT. Translating it yields CASSLGKLRSRTDTQYF.

The chain recombines TRBV18 with TRBJ2-7, with D maybe TRBD1 (5 bases). V lost 2 bases, J lost 2 bases, and 7 bases lay in between. The CDR3 spans 13 residues. Per the germline V gene, CDR1 is KGHSH and CDR2 is LQKENI. The CDR3 loop is CASSPDSTYEQYF. The CDR3, as DNA: TGTGCCAGCTCACCAGACAGCACCTACGAGCAGTACTTC.

This clone was detected only once. This rearrangement joins TRBV5-5 to TRBJ2-7, with 7 positions matching TRBD1. The CDR3 has 14 amino acids. The J segment lost 2 bases and the V segment lost 4 bases, leaving 6 bases of the junction unmatched. The germline CDR1 and CDR2 sequences are SGHKS and YYEKEE (reference sequence). This CDR3 reads CASSLDRSAYEQYF. The CDR3 DNA reads TGTGCCAGCAGCCTGGACAGGTCTGCCTACGAGCAGTACTTC. Variable domain in full (rest from reference TRBV5-5 and TRBJ2-7): DAGVTQSPTHLIKTRGQQVTLRCSPISGHKSVSWYQQVLGQGPQFIFQYYEKEERGRGNFPDRFSARQFPNYSSELNVNALLLGDSALYLCASSLDRSAYEQYFGPGTRLTVT.

The chain is built from TRBV5-1 and TRBJ2-2, with D tentatively TRBD1 (6 bases). V was clipped by 1 base and J by 2 bases, with 9 bases between them. The CDR3 runs to 15 residues. CDR1 and CDR2 (germline): SGHRS, YFSETQ. The CDR3 DNA reads as TGCGCCAGCAGCTTGTCACAGGGAAACACCGGGGAGCTGTTTTTT. Residues: CASSLSQGNTGELFF.

This rearrangement joins TRBV10-3 to TRBJ1-3, with unresolved D. CDR1 and CDR2 (germline): ENHRY, SYGVKD. The V gene lost 4 bases and the J gene lost 2 bases, with 12 bases spanning the gap. The CDR3 has 15 amino acids. This CDR3 reads CAISGSEAAGNTIYF. In nucleotides, the CDR3 is TGTGCCATCAGTGGTAGTGAAGCTGCTGGAAACACCATATATTTT.

The gene calls are TRBV18 and TRBJ2-3; 10 nucleotides line up with TRBD1. V was pared by 0 bases and J by 2 bases, with 2 bases of the junction left unmatched. Germline V gene sequence: CDR1 KGHSH, CDR2 LQKENI. The CDR3 extends over 16 amino acids. Here the CDR3 reads CASSPPGTGDTDTQYF. Written as DNA, the CDR3 is TGTGCCAGCTCACCACCAGGGACAGGGGACACAGATACGCAGTATTTT.

The V call is TRBV11-2, the J call TRBJ2-7; 9 positions agree with TRBD2. Germline-derived CDR1 and CDR2 are SGHAT and FQNNGV. J lost 3 bases, V lost 5 bases, and 8 bases had no gene match. The CDR3 is 15 residues long. In DNA, the CDR3 is TGTGCCAGCAGCCTAGCGGGGAGGGGGCACTACGAGCAGTACTTC. Translation gives CASSLAGRGHYEQYF. Complete variable domain (other parts from reference TRBV11-2 and TRBJ2-7): EAGVAQSPRYKIIEKRQSVAFWCNPISGHATLYWYQQILGQGPKLLIQFQNNGVVDDSQLPKDRFSAERLKGVDSTLKIQPAKLEDSAVYLCASSLAGRGHYEQYFGPGTRLTVT.

This chain uses TRBV7-2 with TRBJ1-5; D gene ambiguous. The CDR3 is 15 amino acids. Germline V CDR1 and CDR2: SGHTA, FQGNSA. Between the trimmed V and J ends, which lost 5 bases and 4 bases, there was a span of 15 bases. CDR3 loop: CASSPRAGQNQPQHF. The CDR3 DNA reads TGTGCCAGCAGCCCACGGGCAGGTCAAAATCAGCCCCAGCATTTT.

The chain carries TRBV9 and TRBJ1-2; possible D gene TRBD1, 5 bases. The CDR3 spans 13 residues. Germline V gene data show CDR1 as SGDLS and CDR2 as YYNGEE. Trimming left V 4 bases short and J 5 bases short, with 12 bases between. The CDR3 here is CASSPSGGYGYTF. The CDR3 DNA reads TGTGCCAGCAGCCCAAGCGGGGGGTATGGCTACACCTTC.

The V call is TRBV9, the J call TRBJ2-7; perhaps TRBD2 as D (6 bases). This CDR3 spans 15 amino acids. Germline assignment: CDR1 SGDLS and CDR2 YYNGEE. Trimming left V 4 bases short and J 4 bases short, with 18 bases between. The CDR3 bases are TGTGCCAGCAGCCCCGGACTAAACCCGGCATACGAGCAGTACTTC. Translated: CASSPGLNPAYEQYF.

The J gene is TRBJ2-7, the V gene TRBV5-6; no definite D call. The CDR3 is made up of 11 amino acids. The ends were cut back, 3 bases at V and 9 bases at J, with 10 bases in the middle. Germline-derived CDR1 and CDR2 are SGHDT and YYEEEE. The CDR3 loop reads CASSSSRRQYF. CDR3 bases: TGTGCCAGCAGCTCCAGCCGGAGGCAGTACTTC.

V usage is TRBV30 and J usage is TRBJ1-1; D is unclear. Deletions cut 5 bases from V and 0 bases from J, with 7 bases between. CDR3 length equals 12 residues. From germline, CDR1 is GTSNPN and CDR2 SVGIG (reference sequence). DNA of the CDR3: TGTGCCTGGTCCGGGGTGAACACTGAAGCTTTCTTT. Translating gives CAWSGVNTEAFF.